This T cell receptor beta chain came from a study of T cell responses to AZD1222 COVID-19 vaccine. Libraries were prepared by immunoSEQ multiplex PCR; TCRdb keeps only in-frame clonotypes and omits some of them. The table includes about 75,000 clones, around 87% detected once. Trimming took 3 bases from V and 2 from J; bases not matched to a gene: 6. This CDR3 contains 15 residues. Germline V lookup: CDR1 SGHRS, CDR2 YFSETQ. V and J are TRBV5-1 and TRBJ2-3; 7 bases are shared with TRBD1. The TCR comes from an adult who received the AZD1222 COVID-19 vaccine. This specimen was peripheral blood, taken 28 days after the second AZD1222 dose. The CDR3 here is CASSSGGSPTDTQYF. In DNA, the CDR3 is TGCGCCAGCAGCTCAGGGGGTTCCCCCACAGATACGCAGTATTTT.